What follows are 24 T cell receptor beta chains derived from one specimen sequenced in a study of OX40 agonist ivuxolimab in advanced cancers. Clones were sequenced by immunoSEQ multiplex PCR, and TCRdb holds only the in-frame ones, with some missing. The sample lists fewer than 120,000 clones, roughly 90% seen once, with around 0.27% in the top ten. Source: CD4+ or CD8+ T cells sorted from blood, taken in a trial of the OX40 agonist ivuxolimab. The receptors originated from an adult with an advanced solid tumor such as melanoma, head and neck, liver or kidney cancer.

V gene TRBV7-2 combines with J gene TRBJ2-5; D might be TRBD2 (6 bases). Trimming cost V 7 bases and J 5 bases, with 23 bases left between them. Per germline, CDR1 SGHTA and CDR2 FQGNSA. This CDR3 spans 16 amino acids. The CDR3 DNA is TGTGCCAGCACCTCCCGTGGGGGGAGTCTCAGGGAGACCCAGTACTTC. It specifies CASTSRGGSLRETQYF.

This chain joins TRBV4-3 and TRBJ2-1, with a tentative D call TRBD2 (6 bases). The germline V gene has CDR1 LGHNA and CDR2 YSLEER. This CDR3 has 15 amino acids. V gave up 2 bases and J gave up 9 bases, with 17 bases separating them. In DNA form, the CDR3 reads TGCGCCAGCAGCCAAACCTTGGACTACCGTCGTGAGCAGTTCTTC. Residues: CASSQTLDYRREQFF.

This sequence joins TRBV6-1 and TRBJ2-5, with 7 positions matching TRBD2. CDR1 is MNHNS, CDR2 SASEGT, per germline. The CDR3 is made up of 15 amino acids. With V trimmed by 4 bases and J by 1 base, 6 bases remained unmatched. In DNA form, the CDR3 reads TGTGCCAGCAGTGCCCAAGCGGGGATCCAAGAGACCCAGTACTTC. This codes for CASSAQAGIQETQYF.

This chain joins TRBV7-6 and TRBJ1-2; no definite D call. Germline values: CDR1 SGHVS, CDR2 FNYEAQ. V was pared by 6 bases and J by 5 bases, with 13 bases between. The CDR3 is 13 residues long. The CDR3 DNA reads as TGTGCCAGCAGTTACACAGCGACTTATGGCTACACCTTC. Protein sequence: CASSYTATYGYTF.

The chain links TRBV9 to TRBJ1-5; D remains unclear. The V end lost 0 bases, the J end lost 6 bases, and 7 bases lay between the germline ends. This CDR3 region has 13 residues. The germline V gene has CDR1 SGDLS and CDR2 YYNGEE. CDR3 DNA: TGTGCCAGCAGCGTAGGGGCAAGTCAGCCCCAGCATTTT. Translation: CASSVGASQPQHF.

V usage is TRBV5-4 and J usage is TRBJ2-7; D is ambiguous. The CDR3 length is 14 residues. Deletions cut 4 bases from V and 6 bases from J, with 17 bases between. CDR1 is SGHNT and CDR2 is YYREEE in the germline V gene (reference sequence). CDR3 nucleotides: TGTGCCAGCAGCAAGGATATCCGATGGGGCGAGCAGTACTTC. This gives the protein CASSKDIRWGEQYF.

The chain has TRBV9 and TRBJ2-7, with D perhaps TRBD1 or TRBD2 (6 bases each). The CDR3 spans 15 residues. Per germline, CDR1 SGDLS and CDR2 YYNGEE. Trimming stripped 7 bases from V and 5 bases from J, with 22 bases between. Written as DNA, the CDR3 is TGTGCCAGCGGGGGGTACTCAGGGGAAGGGAACGAGCAGTACTTC. Its translation is CASGGYSGEGNEQYF.

The rearrangement links TRBV10-3 to TRBJ1-1, with 7 bases matching TRBD1. The CDR3 length is 16 residues. V was pared by 5 bases and J by 0 bases, with 9 bases of the junction left unmatched. Germline V gives CDR1 ENHRY, CDR2 SYGVKD. DNA of the CDR3: TGTGCCATCAGTTTCGACGGGGGACAGTTGAACACTGAAGCTTTCTTT. It is translated as CAISFDGGQLNTEAFF.

This chain links TRBV5-8 with TRBJ1-1, with unresolved D. V gave up 4 bases and J gave up 0 bases, with 10 bases separating them. The CDR3 extends over 14 amino acids. The germline CDR1 and CDR2 sequences are SGHTS and YDEGEE. The CDR3 sequence: CASSPGEMNTEAFF. Written as DNA, the CDR3 is TGTGCCAGCAGCCCGGGAGAGATGAACACTGAAGCTTTCTTT.

The V and J genes are TRBV10-3 and TRBJ1-4; D may be TRBD1 (5 bases). The CDR3 runs to 19 residues. Between the trimmed V and J ends, which lost 2 bases and 4 bases, there was a span of 23 bases. Germline V gene data show CDR1 as ENHRY and CDR2 as SYGVKD. This CDR3 reads CAISERLLNRGTLNEKLFF. DNA of the CDR3: TGTGCCATCAGTGAGCGGCTCCTAAATCGGGGGACCCTTAATGAAAAACTGTTTTTT.

The CDR3 DNA sequence: TGCAGCGTTCACCAAATAGAAACCAACGAGCAGTACTTC. This gives the protein CSVHQIETNEQYF. V is TRBV29-1 and J is TRBJ2-7, with D uncertain. Germline V gene lookup returns CDR1 SQVTM and CDR2 ANQGSEA. V was trimmed by 5 bases and J by 5 bases, leaving 16 bases between them. This CDR3 comprises 13 residues.

This clone was counted a few times. The chain couples TRBV7-2 to TRBJ2-2; D uncertain. This CDR3 region has 16 residues. Trimming took off 5 bases at V and 0 bases at J, with 13 bases between the two ends. Germline CDR1 reads SGHTA; CDR2 reads FQGNSA. For the CDR3, the DNA is TGTGCCAGCAGCCTGGGGTCGAGGCCGAACACCGGGGAGCTGTTTTTT. As protein: CASSLGSRPNTGELFF.

V and J are TRBV5-6 and TRBJ1-4; tentatively, D is TRBD1 (6 bases). Trimming stripped 3 bases from V and 6 bases from J, with 15 bases between. CDR1 is SGHDT and CDR2 is YYEEEE in the germline V gene. The CDR3 is 15 amino acids. The CDR3 here is CASSYTGRVDEKLFF. The DNA for the CDR3 is TGTGCCAGCAGCTACACAGGGCGTGTGGATGAAAAACTGTTTTTT.

The gene calls are TRBV5-4 and TRBJ2-5, with 10 bases lining up with TRBD2. The germline V gene has CDR1 SGHNT and CDR2 YYREEE (reference sequence). The V segment lost 2 bases and the J segment 1 base; nucleotides outside the gene matches: 8. The CDR3 length is 17 residues. The CDR3 DNA is TGTGCCAGCAGCTTAAGCCCCCGGACTAGCGGCCAAGAGACCCAGTACTTC. Its translation is CASSLSPRTSGQETQYF.

This clone has a single count. The gene calls are TRBV30 and TRBJ1-3, with D unclear. Germline V CDR1 and CDR2: GTSNPN, SVGIG (reference sequence). Trimming cost V 2 bases and J 0 bases, with 5 bases left between them. This CDR3 contains 13 residues. CDR3 in DNA: TGTGCCTGGAGTCAAGACTCTGGAAACACCATATATTTT. Translated: CAWSQDSGNTIYF.

This chain connects TRBV27 to TRBJ1-6; D unresolved. Germline V gene lookup returns CDR1 MNHEY and CDR2 SMNVEV (reference sequence). The CDR3 has 14 amino acids. Trimming removed 3 bases at V and 4 bases at J, with 7 bases between. The CDR3 region has the DNA TGTGCCAGCAGTTTGGTCTCATATAATTCACCCCTCCACTTT. It is translated as CASSLVSYNSPLHF.

Turning to this clone: The germline gene is not matched at one end of the junction; a read error may be the cause. V gene TRBV7-7 combines with J gene TRBJ2-5, with 9 positions matching TRBD2. This CDR3 has 15 residues. Germline loops: CDR1 SSHAT, CDR2 FNYEAQ (reference sequence). As DNA, the CDR3 is TGTGCTAGCAGCTTAGCTGGACTAGCGACAGAGACCCAGTACTTC. The encoded protein is CASSLAGLATETQYF. Combining the CDR3 with reference TRBV7-7 and TRBJ2-5 gives the whole variable domain GAGVSQSPRYKVTKRGQDVTLRCDPISSHATLYWYQQALGQGPEFLTYFNYEAQPDKSGLPSDRFSAERPEGSISTLTIQRTEQRDSAMYRCASSLAGLATETQYFGPGTRLLVL.

Comments on this clone: Sequence at one end of the junction differs from germline and may be a read error. This sequence joins TRBV7-7 and TRBJ2-2; 12 bases agree with TRBD2. This CDR3 has 16 amino acids. CDR1 is SSHAT and CDR2 is FNYEAQ in the germline V gene (reference sequence). CDR3 bases: TGTGCTAGCAGCTTAGCTGGACTAGCGGGAACCGGGGAGCTGTTTTTT. Residues: CASSLAGLAGTGELFF.

The chain employs TRBV7-9 and TRBJ1-2; D unresolved. There are 13 residues in the CDR3. V shed 1 base and J shed 6 bases, with 9 bases lying between them. Germline V gene sequence: CDR1 SEHNR, CDR2 FQNEAQ (reference sequence). The CDR3 region is CASSLGVANGYTF. DNA of the CDR3: TGTGCCAGCAGCTTAGGGGTAGCTAATGGCTACACCTTC.

This rearrangement joins TRBV28 to TRBJ2-1; D not certain. The CDR3 has 14 residues. Germline lookup yields CDR1 MDHEN and CDR2 SYDVKM. The ends were cut back, 4 bases at V and 4 bases at J, with 11 bases in the middle. The CDR3 sequence: CASSSASLYNEQFF. The CDR3 DNA is TGTGCCAGCAGTTCCGCCAGTCTTTACAATGAGCAGTTCTTC.

Concerning this clone itself: At one end the junction does not follow the germline gene, possibly because of a read error. This chain uses TRBV6-5 with TRBJ2-7; no reliable D call. Germline V gene data show CDR1 as MNHEY and CDR2 as SVGAGI. The CDR3 has 15 amino acids. Here the CDR3 DNA reads TGTGCCAGCAGTACCCACTCCAGACCCCCTTACGGGCAGTACTTC. Translating gives CASSTHSRPPYGQYF.

V usage is TRBV4-3 and J usage is TRBJ1-2; perhaps TRBD1 as D (6 bases). CDR1 and CDR2 from the germline V gene are LGHNA and YSLEER. The CDR3 has 12 amino acids. V was clipped by 5 bases and J by 10 bases, with 14 bases between them. The CDR3 region has the DNA TGCGCCAGCAGCAAAGGACAGTCGGTCTACACCTTC. Amino acids: CASSKGQSVYTF.

V is TRBV7-2 and J is TRBJ1-2, with 8 bases identical to TRBD1. The germline V gene has CDR1 SGHTA and CDR2 FQGNSA. Trimming took 3 bases from V and 8 from J; bases not matched to a gene: 5. This CDR3 contains 13 residues. CDR3 loop: CASSFRGREGYTF. The CDR3 bases are TGTGCCAGCAGCTTCAGGGGGCGGGAAGGCTACACCTTC.

V and J are TRBV5-1 and TRBJ2-7; D is uncertain. The germline CDR1 and CDR2 sequences are SGHRS and YFSETQ. The CDR3 sequence is 12 residues long. V dropped 0 bases and J dropped 5 bases, with 6 bases sitting between them. In nucleotides, the CDR3 is TGCGCCAGCAGCTTGGGGTCGGACGAGCAGTACTTC. Its protein product is CASSLGSDEQYF.